This T cell receptor (beta chain) stems from a study of blood T cell repertoires in COVID-19. Libraries were prepared by immunoSEQ multiplex PCR; TCRdb keeps only in-frame clonotypes and omits some of them. The repertoire has roughly 300,000 clones, roughly 90% of them found once; the top ten carry less than 15%. V lost 3 bases to trimming and J lost 9 bases, with 6 bases between them. CDR3 length: 12 amino acids. Germline CDR1 SGHVS, CDR2 FQNEAQ. Sequencing was performed on peripheral blood. V and J are TRBV7-8 and TRBJ1-6; unclear D gene. The sequence derives from a woman under 40 with COVID-19, enrolled during active disease. CDR3: CASSLEISPLHF. DNA of the CDR3: TGTGCCAGCAGCTTGGAGATTTCACCCCTCCACTTT.